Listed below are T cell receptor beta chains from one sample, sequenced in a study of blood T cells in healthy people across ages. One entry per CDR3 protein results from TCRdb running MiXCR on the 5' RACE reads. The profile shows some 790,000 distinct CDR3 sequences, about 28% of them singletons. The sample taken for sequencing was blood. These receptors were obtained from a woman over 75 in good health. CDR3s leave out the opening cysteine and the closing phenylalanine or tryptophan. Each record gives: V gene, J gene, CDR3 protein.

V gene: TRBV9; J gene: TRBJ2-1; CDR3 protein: ASRPGLRGNEQF
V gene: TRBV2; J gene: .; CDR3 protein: ARGDEQY
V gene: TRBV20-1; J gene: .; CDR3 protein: SARYRDAYEQY
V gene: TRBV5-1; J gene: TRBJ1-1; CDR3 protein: ASSSTGASLEAF
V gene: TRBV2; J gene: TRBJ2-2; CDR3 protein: ATSWDGGSTGELF
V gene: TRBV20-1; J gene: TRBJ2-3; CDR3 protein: SADPTSDAADTQY
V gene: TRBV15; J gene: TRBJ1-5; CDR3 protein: ATGLASNQPQH
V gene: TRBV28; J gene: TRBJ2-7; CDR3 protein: ASSTGTGFNEQY
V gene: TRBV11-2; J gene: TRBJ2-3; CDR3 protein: ASSPHIAGSTDTQY
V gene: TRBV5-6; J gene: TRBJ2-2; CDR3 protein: ASSLGQLAGELF
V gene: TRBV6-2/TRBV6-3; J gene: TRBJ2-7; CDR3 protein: ASSLTQGTGEQY
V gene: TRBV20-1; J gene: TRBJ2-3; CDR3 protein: SARAGGNTDTRY
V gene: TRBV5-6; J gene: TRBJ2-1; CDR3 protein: ASSLVRASSYNEQF
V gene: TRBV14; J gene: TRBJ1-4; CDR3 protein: ASSQGDRVGNEKLF
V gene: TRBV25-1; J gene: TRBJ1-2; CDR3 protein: ASSEWSGTGGST
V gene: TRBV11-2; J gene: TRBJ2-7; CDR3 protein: ASSPHGTGGPEQY
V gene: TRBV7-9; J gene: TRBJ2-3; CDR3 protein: ASSLLNDSPTDTQY
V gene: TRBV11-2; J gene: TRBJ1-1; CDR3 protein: ASSFADRGRGNTEAF
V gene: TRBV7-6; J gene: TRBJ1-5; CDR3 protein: ASSLGPPGSNQPQH
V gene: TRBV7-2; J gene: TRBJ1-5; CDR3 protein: ASSSRGQRNQPQH
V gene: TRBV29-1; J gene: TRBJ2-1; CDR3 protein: SVLGLNNEQF
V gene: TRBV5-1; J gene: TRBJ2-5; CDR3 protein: ASSSTSGLETQY
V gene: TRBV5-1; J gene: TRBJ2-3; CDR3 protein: ASSFSAGGTDTQY
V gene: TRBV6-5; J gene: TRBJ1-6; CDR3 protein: ASRTNPQGLNSPLH
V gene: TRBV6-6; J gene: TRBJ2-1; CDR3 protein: ASRGRGPSSYNEQF
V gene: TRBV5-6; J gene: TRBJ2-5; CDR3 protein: ASSSPTTSGGQGETQY
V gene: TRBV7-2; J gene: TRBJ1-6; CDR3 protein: ASSLESGGGNSPLH
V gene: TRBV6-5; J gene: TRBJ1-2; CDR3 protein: ASSYSRQGPGGTYGYT
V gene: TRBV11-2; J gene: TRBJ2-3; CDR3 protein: ASSSTAGGQSDTQY
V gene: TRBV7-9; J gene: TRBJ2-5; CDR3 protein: ASSPPQAGRKETQY
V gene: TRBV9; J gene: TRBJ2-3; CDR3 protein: ASSVGTSGGFTDTQY
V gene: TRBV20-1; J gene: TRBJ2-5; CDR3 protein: SARGDLAGAWETQY
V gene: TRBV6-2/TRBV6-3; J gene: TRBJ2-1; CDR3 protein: ASSPRVGARAH
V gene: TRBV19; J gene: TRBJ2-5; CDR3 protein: ASRRRQGETQY
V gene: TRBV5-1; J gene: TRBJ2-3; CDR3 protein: AGSLVAGRSDTQY
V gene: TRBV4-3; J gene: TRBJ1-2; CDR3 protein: ASSPEPGSTGYT
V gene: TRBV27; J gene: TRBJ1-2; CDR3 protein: ASSPRQGSCGYT
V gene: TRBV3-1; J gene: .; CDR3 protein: ASSPGVGSEQY
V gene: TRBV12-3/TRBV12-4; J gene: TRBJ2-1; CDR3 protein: ASGTGIYNEQF
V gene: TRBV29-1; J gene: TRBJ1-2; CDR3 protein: SVGGQGMGGYT
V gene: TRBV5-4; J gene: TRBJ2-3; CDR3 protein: ASSLPGTGVADTQY
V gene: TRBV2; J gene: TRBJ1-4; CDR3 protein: ASRNSLHEKLF
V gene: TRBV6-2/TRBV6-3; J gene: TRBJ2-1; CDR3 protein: AGSTRRGNYNEQF
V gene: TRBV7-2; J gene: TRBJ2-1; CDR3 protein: ASRKGIRQF
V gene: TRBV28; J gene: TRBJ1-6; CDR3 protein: ASSRGVSPLH
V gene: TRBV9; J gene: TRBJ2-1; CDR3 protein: ASSVVAGGWYNEQF
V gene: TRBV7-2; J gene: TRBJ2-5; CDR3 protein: ASSYSMGGAETQY
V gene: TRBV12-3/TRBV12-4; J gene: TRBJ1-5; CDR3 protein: ASSWGQGRKSNQPQH
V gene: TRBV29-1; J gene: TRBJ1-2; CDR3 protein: SVDTGRDYGYT
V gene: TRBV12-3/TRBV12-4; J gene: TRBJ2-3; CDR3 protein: ASSLKTAQY
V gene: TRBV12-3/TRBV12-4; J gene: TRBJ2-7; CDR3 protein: ASSRPDRGPYEQY
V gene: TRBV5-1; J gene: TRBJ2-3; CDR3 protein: TSRGPENTDTQY